The 10 T cell receptor beta chains below come from one sample, sequenced in a study of blood T cells in healthy people across ages. It was with a sample-barcoded 5' primer and a J-beta primer mix that a second PCR of roughly 6 to 12 cycles was run. TCRdb fed the 5' RACE reads into MiXCR, producing one record per CDR3 protein. This table has about 720,000 distinct CDR3 sequences, roughly 25% appearing once. Another study also made use of these data, one on T cells of mothers and their children.

Material: blood. Every receptor here comes from a boy aged 5-17 years in good health.

The rearrangement links TRBV4-3 to TRBJ2-4, with D tentatively TRBD2 (6 bases). Trimming removed 0 bases at V and 5 bases at J, with 11 bases between. This CDR3 spans 15 amino acids. CDR1 is LGHNA, CDR2 YSLEER, per germline. The CDR3 DNA follows: TGCGCCAGCAGCCAAGAGTGGGCTAGCGAAAACATTCAGTACTTC. It encodes CASSQEWASENIQYF.

This clonotype was seen more than once but under ten times. V gene TRBV29-1 combines with J gene TRBJ1-5; D unclear. The V end lost 8 bases, the J end lost 0 bases, and 8 bases lay between the germline ends. The CDR3 contains 12 residues. Germline loops: CDR1 SQVTM, CDR2 ANQGSEA. CDR3 protein: CSSGPSNQPQHF. Written as DNA, the CDR3 is TGCAGCTCAGGTCCTAGCAATCAGCCCCAGCATTTT. Filled out from reference TRBV29-1 and TRBJ1-5, the complete variable domain reads SAVISQKPSRDICQRGTSLTIQCQVDSQVTMMFWYRQQPGQSLTLIATANQGSEATYESGFVIDKFPISRPNLTFSTLTVSNMSPEDSSIYLCSSGPSNQPQHFGDGTRLSIL.

The J gene is TRBJ1-5, the V gene TRBV28, with 8 bases identical to TRBD1. Germline CDR1 and CDR2: MDHEN and SYDVKM. The CDR3 is 16 residues long. The junction had 6 bases not matched to a gene; V was cut back by 2 bases and J by 3 bases. The CDR3 nucleotides are TGTGCCAGCAGTTTAACAGGGGGTCCAATCAATCAGCCCCAGCATTTT. This translates into CASSLTGGPINQPQHF.

The gene calls are TRBV9 and TRBJ1-5; D is ambiguous. V lost 3 bases, J lost 1 base, and 11 bases lay in between. CDR3 size: 15 residues. The germline V gene has CDR1 SGDLS and CDR2 YYNGEE. The CDR3, as DNA: TGTGCCAGCAGCGCACACCCTGGGAGCAATCAGCCCCAGCATTTT. Translating it yields CASSAHPGSNQPQHF. Full variable domain (remainder filled in from reference TRBV9 and TRBJ1-5): DSGVTQTPKHLITATGQRVTLRCSPRSGDLSVYWYQQSLDQGLQFLIQYYNGEERAKGNILERFSAQQFPDLHSELNLSSLELGDSALYFCASSAHPGSNQPQHFGDGTRLSIL.

CDR3 DNA sequence: TGTGCCAGCAGGGTCCCTAGAAGAAATGAGCAGTTCTTC. It translates to CASRVPRRNEQFF. V and J are TRBV6-5 and TRBJ2-5; D gene unclear. TRBJ2-1 explains the end of the DNA better; the J call may be wrong. Germline lookup yields CDR1 MNHEY and CDR2 SVGAGI. The CDR3 consists of 13 residues.

The V call is TRBV15, the J call TRBJ1-2; D is perhaps TRBD1 (6 bases). Germline loops: CDR1 LNHNV, CDR2 YYDKDF (reference sequence). V dropped 0 bases and J dropped 5 bases, with 10 bases sitting between them. The CDR3 has 14 residues. The CDR3: CATSRDGGRYGYTF. The DNA for the CDR3 is TGTGCCACCAGCAGAGATGGGGGCAGGTATGGCTACACCTTC.

This chain uses TRBV9 with TRBJ2-3; TRBD1 or TRBD2 may be the D gene (6 bases each). Trimming took off 4 bases at V and 0 bases at J, with 15 bases between the two ends. CDR1 and CDR2 (germline): SGDLS, YYNGEE. This CDR3 is 16 amino acids long. CDR3 in DNA: TGTGCCAGCAGCCCAGAGGGGGGCGGAAGCACAGATACGCAGTATTTT. It yields the protein CASSPEGGGSTDTQYF.

This clonotype was counted a few times. One base away lies a much larger clone, so this may be a sequencing read error. The J gene is TRBJ2-1, the V gene TRBV12-3 or TRBV12-4; TRBD2 aligns across 10 bases. There are 15 residues in the CDR3. CDR3 sequence: CTSSLGTSENNEQFF. CDR3 nucleotides: TGTACCAGCAGTTTGGGGACTAGCGAAAACAATGAGCAGTTCTTC.

The rearrangement joins TRBV20-1 to TRBJ2-7; D possibly corresponds to TRBD1 (5 bases). Germline V CDR1 and CDR2: DFQATT, SNEGSKA (reference sequence). V shed 2 bases and J shed 3 bases, with 20 bases lying between them. This CDR3 is 16 amino acids long. CDR3 loop: CSARPRRKFDSYEQYF. CDR3 nucleotide sequence: TGCAGTGCTAGACCCCGACGAAAATTTGACAGCTACGAGCAGTACTTC.

The rearrangement uses TRBV4-1 and TRBJ2-1; D is unclear. Germline CDR1 and CDR2: MGHRA and YSYEKL. Trimming cost V 0 bases and J 8 bases, with 8 bases left between them. The CDR3 is 13 residues long. The CDR3 DNA reads as TGCGCCAGCAGCCAAGATCCTGCCGATGAGCAGTTCTTC. It yields the protein CASSQDPADEQFF.